This is a list of T cell receptor beta chains from one sample in a study of PD-1 blockade in classical Hodgkin lymphoma. The data were produced by immunoSEQ multiplex PCR, yet TCRdb's version contains in-frame clones alone and is incomplete. The table lists 90,000 to 130,000 clones, 80% to 90% of them singletons. The specimen was peripheral blood mononuclear cells (PBMCs), collected before the second cycle of nivolumab. The receptors come from a human donor with classical Hodgkin lymphoma. Each CDR3 is given with its conserved first and last residue. D genes are given only for firm matches. Size values are once, few and many counts, or a class for expanded clones, and some rows have none.

>-|-|TRBV18|TRBJ1-2|14
TGTGCCAGCTCACCAGCGGGGCGCATGGGAGGCTACACCTTC
CASSPAGRMGGYTF
>-|-|TRBV5-1|TRBJ2-5|16
TGCGCCAGCAGCTTGGACCTCCGGGCCTTAGGGGAGACCCAGTACTTC
CASSLDLRALGETQYF
>-|-|TRBV18|TRBJ1-2|13
TGTGCCAGCTCAGCACCTGCTAACTATGGCTACACCTTC
CASSAPANYGYTF
>-|TRBD1|TRBV7-9|TRBJ2-3|17
TGTGCCAGCAGCCTCAGTGCCGACAGGGGGCACGCAGATACGCAGTATTTT
CASSLSADRGHADTQYF
>-|-|TRBV6-4|TRBJ2-6|14
TGTGCCAGCAGAGGGGATCAGGGGGCCAACGTCCTGACTTTC
CASRGDQGANVLTF
>once|-|TRBV10-3|TRBJ2-3|13
TGTGCCATCAGTGAGGGTGGGAGCCCGGCGCAGTATTTT
CAISEGGSPAQYF
>-|-|TRBV4-1|TRBJ2-5|16
TGCGCCAGCAGCCAAGATCGGGCTAGCTTTATGGAGACCCAGTACTTC
CASSQDRASFMETQYF
>once|-|TRBV29-1|TRBJ2-2|12
TGCAGCGTGTCAACGGGAACCGGGGAGCTGTTTTTT
CSVSTGTGELFF
>-|-|TRBV28|TRBJ2-1|15
TGTGCCAGCAGTTCTTACAGGGACTCCTACAATGAGCAGTTCTTC
CASSSYRDSYNEQFF
>-|-|TRBV10-3|TRBJ2-7|12
TGTGCCATCAGTGACGCCGGCTACGAGCAGTACTTC
CAISDAGYEQYF
>-|-|TRBV19|TRBJ1-1|14
TGTGCCAGTAGTCCCGGGACACTGAACACTGAAGCTTTCTTT
CASSPGTLNTEAFF
>-|-|TRBV11-2|TRBJ2-1|13
TGTGCCAGCAGCTTATTCAGTTGGAATGAGCAGTTCTTC
CASSLFSWNEQFF
>-|TRBD2|TRBV4-1|TRBJ2-7|16
TGCGCCAGCAGTGACATTAGCGGGAGGGGGTCCTACGAGCAGTACTTC
CASSDISGRGSYEQYF
>-|TRBD2|TRBV19|TRBJ2-7|15
TGTGCCAGTAGTATTGTGGGGACTAGCGACTACGAGCAGTACTTC
CASSIVGTSDYEQYF
>-|-|TRBV6-5|TRBJ1-3|14
TGTGCCAGCAGTTTCGGAAGGGCAGGAAACACCATATATTTT
CASSFGRAGNTIYF
>-|-|TRBV10-3|TRBJ2-7|13
TGTGCCATCAGTGAACTCGGAACCTACGAGCAGTACTTC
CAISELGTYEQYF
>-|-|TRBV19|TRBJ2-7|14
TGTGCCAGTAGTAGACGGGAGCGCTCCTACGAGCAGTACTTC
CASSRRERSYEQYF
>few|-|TRBV29-1|TRBJ2-1|18
TGCAGCGTGACAGGGGGGCTAGCGGGAGAGGGATCCTACAATGAGCAGTTCTTC
CSVTGGLAGEGSYNEQFF
>-|TRBD1|TRBV11-2|TRBJ1-1|14
TGTGCCAGCAGCTTAGAGATTTGGGACAGGGAAGCTTTCTTT
CASSLEIWDREAFF
>-|-|TRBV30|TRBJ2-3|15
TGTGCCTGGAGCTTAGACAGGACTAGCACAGATACGCAGTATTTT
CAWSLDRTSTDTQYF
>-|-|TRBV19|TRBJ2-2|15
TGTGCCAGTTTCAGCGGCGAGGGAAGGATCGGGGAGCTGTTTTTT
CASFSGEGRIGELFF
>-|-|TRBV5-6|TRBJ2-1|15
TGTGCCAGCAGCCGTGGGAGCGGAGCCTACAATGAGCAGTTCTTC
CASSRGSGAYNEQFF
>-|TRBD2|TRBV27|TRBJ2-7|19
TGTGCCAGCAGTCACAGCGGGGGACTAGCGGGAGGGATACCCTACGAGCAGTACTTC
CASSHSGGLAGGIPYEQYF
>-|-|TRBV4-1|TRBJ1-4|13
TGCGCCAGCAGCCAAGGGGGTAATGAAAAACTGTTTTTT
CASSQGGNEKLFF
>-|-|TRBV6-6|TRBJ1-5|15
TGTGCCAGCAGTTACACGACAGATAGCAATCAGCCCCAGCATTTT
CASSYTTDSNQPQHF
>-|TRBD2|TRBV5-1|TRBJ2-7|15
TGCGCCAGCAGCGTGGGGACTAGCGGGAGCTACGAGCAGTACTTC
CASSVGTSGSYEQYF
>-|-|TRBV30|TRBJ1-2|13
TGTGCCTGGAGTGCCCGTGGGAAGTATGGCTACACCTTC
CAWSARGKYGYTF
>-|TRBD2|TRBV6-1|TRBJ2-3|13
TGTGCCAGCAGTTGGACTAGAACAGATACGCAGTATTTT
CASSWTRTDTQYF
>-|-|TRBV19|TRBJ1-1|14
TGTGCCAGTAGTGGCTACAGGCGGAACACTGAAGCTTTCTTT
CASSGYRRNTEAFF
>-|-|TRBV5-4|TRBJ2-2|16
TGTGCCAGCAGCTTGTTTCGTCGCGAGGGGACCGGGGAGCTGTTTTTT
CASSLFRREGTGELFF
>-|-|TRBV29-1|TRBJ1-1|14
TGCAGCGTTGAAGATGTGATGAGGAACACTGAAGCTTTCTTT
CSVEDVMRNTEAFF
>-|TRBD2|TRBV27|TRBJ2-1|16
TGTGCCAGCACTAATAGCGGGAGTGGTACCTACAATGAGCAGTTCTTC
CASTNSGSGTYNEQFF
>-|-|TRBV11-3|TRBJ2-1|14
TGTGCCAGCAGCGGGGACGGCCCCTACAATGAGCAGTTCTTC
CASSGDGPYNEQFF
>few|TRBD2|TRBV5-1|TRBJ2-7|15
TGCGCCAGCAGCTTGGTCCTTGGACTAGTTAACGAGCAGTACTTC
CASSLVLGLVNEQYF
>-|TRBD1|TRBV5-1|TRBJ1-2|14
TGCGCCAGCAGCTGGACAGGGGTGGGCTATGGCTACACCTTC
CASSWTGVGYGYTF
>-|TRBD1|TRBV14|TRBJ2-7|16
TGTGCCAGCAGCCGCTGGACAGGGACGGAAACCTACGAGCAGTACTTC
CASSRWTGTETYEQYF
>-|-|TRBV30|TRBJ2-1|15
TGTGCCTGGAGTGTTACAGGGTCCTTTGTGGGTGAGCAGTTCTTC
CAWSVTGSFVGEQFF
>-|TRBD2|TRBV28|TRBJ2-3|15
TGTGCCAGCAGTTTATCCCCGGGACTAGGGGATACGCAGTATTTT
CASSLSPGLGDTQYF
>-|-|TRBV2|TRBJ2-7|13
TGTGCCAGCAGTGTTATGAGCGGATACGAGCAGTACTTC
CASSVMSGYEQYF
>-|-|TRBV2|TRBJ1-3|15
TGTGCCAGCAGTGACGTCCTTGGACTGGGAAACACCATATATTTT
CASSDVLGLGNTIYF
>-|-|TRBV28|TRBJ1-4|14
TGTGCCAGCAGTGGTGCGCGTTATAATGAAAAACTGTTTTTT
CASSGARYNEKLFF
>-|TRBD2|TRBV28|TRBJ2-7|15
TGTGCCAGCAGTCCACGGGGGGGCCTGGGGTACGAGCAGTACTTC
CASSPRGGLGYEQYF
>-|TRBD1|TRBV2|TRBJ1-2|13
TGTGCCAGCAGTGGACAGGGGGCTTTTGGCTACACCTTC
CASSGQGAFGYTF
>-|-|TRBV7-8|TRBJ1-4|15
TGTGCCAGCAGTCGACGGCACGCAACTAATGAAAAACTGTTTTTT
CASSRRHATNEKLFF
>once|TRBD2|TRBV27|TRBJ2-7|15
TGTGCCAGCAGTTTATCGGGGGGGTCAGGCCCCGAGCAGTACTTC
CASSLSGGSGPEQYF
>-|-|TRBV13|TRBJ1-1|11
TGTGCCAGCAGCTCCTTACCTGAAGCTTTCTTT
CASSSLPEAFF
>-|TRBD1|TRBV7-6|TRBJ1-1|19
TGTGCCAGCAGCTTAACTCCCCTCAACAGGGGTAGGTTGGACACTGAAGCTTTCTTT
CASSLTPLNRGRLDTEAFF
>-|TRBD2|TRBV2|TRBJ2-7|16
TGTGCCAGCAGCGCACGGACTAGCGGGTTCTCCTACGAGCAGTACTTC
CASSARTSGFSYEQYF
>-|-|TRBV6-1|TRBJ1-2|17
TGTGCCAGCAGTGTTAAAGGGCAGGGTCTATTAAACTATGGCTACACCTTC
CASSVKGQGLLNYGYTF
>-|-|TRBV19|TRBJ2-2|14
TGTGCCAGTAGCTGGGGCGCGGACACCGGGGAGCTGTTTTTT
CASSWGADTGELFF